This TCR beta chain was identified during a study of shared clonotypes between healthy human individuals. Looking at the study overall: Donors had three CD4 naive, three CD4 memory, two CD8 naive and one CD8 memory plate apiece.

This table comes from immunoSEQ multiplex PCR, and its TCRdb copy is limited to in-frame clones, with some not included. Of around 1,100,000 clones listed, 60% to 80% are singletons. V gave up 6 bases and J gave up 6 bases; unmatched junction bases: 6. This CDR3 spans 15 amino acids. Germline values: CDR1 SGHVS, CDR2 FNYEAQ. Study observations and caveats: With few donors, the genetic and exposure-history diversity represented was limited. Memory subsets generally showed smaller estimated richness than naive subsets did.

As to this clone: Its antigen is currently unknown.

The sequenced material came from memory CD4+ T cells from PBMCs. As to subset: CD45RA-negative fraction. This clonotype was obtained from a young man in good health. Some clones in this sample may be carry-over from other donors' samples. The V and J genes are TRBV7-6 and TRBJ1-5; TRBD1 aligns across 12 bases. The CDR3 DNA reads as TGTGCCAGCAGTTCAGGGACAGGGGGCATTCAGCCCCAGCATTTT. Its protein is CASSSGTGGIQPQHF.